This TCR beta chain was sequenced in a study of tumor-infiltrating lymphocytes in primary liver carcinoma. On the study more broadly: Stage T1-T3 N0M0 tumors spanned roughly 4 to 11 cm.

A primer matching the constant region was used to make TCR beta cDNA from 450 to 500 ng of total RNA. Sequencing libraries for TCR beta derived from three nested multiplex PCR rounds that used slightly modified ARM-PCR. In the first two PCR rounds, TRBV1-TRBV30 forward primers were paired with a C-beta reverse primer, and each round lasted approximately 9 cycles. Each CDR3 protein is one row after TCRdb ran MiXCR on the multiplex PCR reads. This repertoire shows approximately 92,000 distinct CDR3 sequences, about 70% found once; its top ten account for roughly 27%. Study-wide results and caveats: A significantly higher top-250-clone fraction was recorded for tumors than for blood (p = 0.039). Pairs of tumor regions overlapped more than tumor-adjacent and tumor-blood pairs did.

Extraction of RNA together with DNA used 20-30 mg of unsorted bulk tissue. Comments on this clonotype: The antigen is not known. One end of the junction varies from germline; a read error may be responsible.

This CDR3 spans 17 amino acids. CDR1 is MDHEN, CDR2 SYDVKM, per germline. The V call is TRBV28, the J call TRBJ1-5; 12 bases align to TRBD1. The origin of this receptor is a man in his forties with primary liver carcinoma and hepatitis B virus infection. The sample taken for sequencing was tumor-adjacent normal liver tissue. The CDR3 DNA reads as TGTGTCAGCAGCCCCCGGGACAGGGGGCGCTGGAATCAGCCCCAGCATTTT. The encoded protein is CVSSPRDRGRWNQPQHF. Supplemented by reference TRBV28 and TRBJ1-5, the full variable domain reads DVKVTQSSRYLVKRTGEKVFLECVQDMDHENMFWYRQDPGLGLRLIYFSYDVKMKEKGDIPEGYSVSREKKERFSLILESASTNQTSMYLCVSSPRDRGRWNQPQHFGDGTRLSIL.